This T cell receptor beta chain was recorded in a study of T cell changes during pregnancy in multiple sclerosis. Assay: immunoSEQ multiplex PCR; the TCRdb copy retains only in-frame clones and omits some. In the table there are tens of thousands of clones, about 90% of which are singletons. Per the germline V gene, CDR1 is SGHTA and CDR2 is FQGNSA. The CDR3 totals 17 residues. Trimming at V came to 0 bases and at J to 2 bases, leaving 5 bases not matched to a gene. Sequencing used CD4+ T cells from peripheral blood mononuclear cells, obtained in the third trimester of pregnancy. The chain carries TRBV7-2 and TRBJ2-3, with 10 bases identical to TRBD2. This receptor was obtained from a female donor in good health, enrolled as a control in a pregnancy study. The CDR3 sequence is CASSLAGAGGFTDTQYF. The DNA for the CDR3 is TGTGCCAGCAGCTTAGCCGGAGCGGGGGGGTTCACAGATACGCAGTATTTT.